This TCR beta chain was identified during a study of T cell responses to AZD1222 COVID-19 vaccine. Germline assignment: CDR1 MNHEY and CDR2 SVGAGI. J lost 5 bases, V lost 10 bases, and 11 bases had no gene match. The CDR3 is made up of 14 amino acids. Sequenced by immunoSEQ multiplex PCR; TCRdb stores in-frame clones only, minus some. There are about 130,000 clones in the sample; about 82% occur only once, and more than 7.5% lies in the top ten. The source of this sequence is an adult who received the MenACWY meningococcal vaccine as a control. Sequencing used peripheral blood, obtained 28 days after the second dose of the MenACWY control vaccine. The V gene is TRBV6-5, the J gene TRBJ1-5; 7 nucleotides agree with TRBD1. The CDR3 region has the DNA TGTGCCACGGGAAGGGGGCCAGGGCATCAGCCCCAGCATTTT. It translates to CATGRGPGHQPQHF.